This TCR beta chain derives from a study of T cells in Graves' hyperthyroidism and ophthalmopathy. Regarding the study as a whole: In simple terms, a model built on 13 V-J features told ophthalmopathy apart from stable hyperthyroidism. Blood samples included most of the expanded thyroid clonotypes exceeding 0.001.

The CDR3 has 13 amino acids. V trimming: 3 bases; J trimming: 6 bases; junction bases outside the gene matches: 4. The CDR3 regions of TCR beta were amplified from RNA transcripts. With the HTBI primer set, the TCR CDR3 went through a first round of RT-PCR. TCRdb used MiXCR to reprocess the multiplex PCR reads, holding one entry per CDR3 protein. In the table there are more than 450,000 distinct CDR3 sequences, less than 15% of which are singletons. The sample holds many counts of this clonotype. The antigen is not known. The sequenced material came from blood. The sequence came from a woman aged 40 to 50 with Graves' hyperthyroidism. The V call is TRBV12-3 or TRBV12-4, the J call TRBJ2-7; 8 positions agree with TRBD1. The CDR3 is CASSLGQVSEQYF. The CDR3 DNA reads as TGTGCCAGCAGTTTGGGACAGGTCTCCGAGCAGTACTTC.